This is a list of T cell receptor beta chains from one sample in a study of T-cell reconstitution after alpha-beta-depleted transplantation in children. TCRdb reanalysed the PCR reads using MiXCR and keeps one entry per CDR3 protein. The sample has about 580,000 distinct CDR3 sequences, roughly a quarter seen once. This specimen was PBMCs, taken before TCRalphabeta/CD19-depleted stem cell transplant. Receptors were obtained from a boy under three years old with Wiskott-Aldrich syndrome, due to receive a stem cell transplant. The CDR3 runs from the conserved cysteine through the conserved F or W. D genes are given only for firm matches. Rows may omit the clone size; those that give it use once, few, many or a size class.

.,TRBJ2-1,TRBV6-1,TRBD2,16,TGTGCCAGCAGTGGGTTAGCGGGAGGATGGGCCAATGAGCAGTTCTTC,CASSGLAGGWANEQFF
few,TRBJ2-3,TRBV10-3,.,12,TGTGCCATCTGGGAATACGGAGATACGCAGTATTTT,CAIWEYGDTQYF
.,TRBJ2-3,TRBV28,TRBD1,16,TGTGCCAGCAGTTTATTATTAGGGACAGGAACAGATACGCAGTATTTT,CASSLLLGTGTDTQYF
few,TRBJ2-1,TRBV6-5,TRBD1,14,TGTGCCAGCAGTTACTCGTACAGGGGGAATGAGCAGTTCTTC,CASSYSYRGNEQFF
few,TRBJ2-1,TRBV20-1,TRBD2,14,TGCAGTGCCCGAGCGGGAGGGGCCTACAATGAGCAGTTCTTC,CSARAGGAYNEQFF
.,TRBJ2-3,TRBV5-1,TRBD2,14,TGCGCCAGCAGCTTAGGACTAGACCAAGATACGCAGTATTTT,CASSLGLDQDTQYF
few,TRBJ2-1,TRBV12-3/TRBV12-4,.,14,TGTGCCAGCAGTGGGGACCGAAGCTACAATGAGCAGTTCTTC,CASSGDRSYNEQFF
once,TRBJ1-2,TRBV29-1,.,11,TGCAGCGTTCTAGGGAGCTATGGCTACACCTTC,CSVLGSYGYTF
.,TRBJ2-1,TRBV28,.,12,TGTGCCAGCAGGGGCGGGACAGCTCCTTCTATCTTC,CASRGGTAPSIF
few,TRBJ2-7,TRBV4-1,TRBD2,17,TGCGCCAGCAGCCAAGGACTAGCGGGAGGGCCTTATTACGAGCAGTACTTC,CASSQGLAGGPYYEQYF
few,TRBJ2-7,TRBV12-3/TRBV12-4,.,12,TGTGCCAGCAGTTTAGAGCTCTACGAGCAGTACTTC,CASSLELYEQYF
.,TRBJ2-7,TRBV5-1,TRBD2,15,TGCGCCAGCAGCTTGACTAGCGACAATCGCTACGAGCAGTACTTC,CASSLTSDNRYEQYF
.,TRBJ1-1,TRBV3-1,.,13,TGTGCCTGCTCCACTAAACGGAACACTGAAGCTTTCTTT,CACSTKRNTEAFF
few,TRBJ2-3,TRBV6-2/TRBV6-3,.,12,TGTGCCAGCAGCCAGCGCCCAGATACGCAGTATTTT,CASSQRPDTQYF
few,TRBJ2-1,TRBV5-1,TRBD2,16,TGCGCCAGCAGCTGGGCCCCGGGACTAGGGAGCAATGAGCAGTTCTTC,CASSWAPGLGSNEQFF
few,TRBJ2-1,TRBV20-1,TRBD2,13,TGCAGTGCTAGAATGGGACTAGCCGATGAGCAGTTCTTC,CSARMGLADEQFF
many,TRBJ2-2,TRBV5-1,.,13,TGCGCCAGCAGCCCCTCGGACACCGGGGAGCTGTTTTTT,CASSPSDTGELFF